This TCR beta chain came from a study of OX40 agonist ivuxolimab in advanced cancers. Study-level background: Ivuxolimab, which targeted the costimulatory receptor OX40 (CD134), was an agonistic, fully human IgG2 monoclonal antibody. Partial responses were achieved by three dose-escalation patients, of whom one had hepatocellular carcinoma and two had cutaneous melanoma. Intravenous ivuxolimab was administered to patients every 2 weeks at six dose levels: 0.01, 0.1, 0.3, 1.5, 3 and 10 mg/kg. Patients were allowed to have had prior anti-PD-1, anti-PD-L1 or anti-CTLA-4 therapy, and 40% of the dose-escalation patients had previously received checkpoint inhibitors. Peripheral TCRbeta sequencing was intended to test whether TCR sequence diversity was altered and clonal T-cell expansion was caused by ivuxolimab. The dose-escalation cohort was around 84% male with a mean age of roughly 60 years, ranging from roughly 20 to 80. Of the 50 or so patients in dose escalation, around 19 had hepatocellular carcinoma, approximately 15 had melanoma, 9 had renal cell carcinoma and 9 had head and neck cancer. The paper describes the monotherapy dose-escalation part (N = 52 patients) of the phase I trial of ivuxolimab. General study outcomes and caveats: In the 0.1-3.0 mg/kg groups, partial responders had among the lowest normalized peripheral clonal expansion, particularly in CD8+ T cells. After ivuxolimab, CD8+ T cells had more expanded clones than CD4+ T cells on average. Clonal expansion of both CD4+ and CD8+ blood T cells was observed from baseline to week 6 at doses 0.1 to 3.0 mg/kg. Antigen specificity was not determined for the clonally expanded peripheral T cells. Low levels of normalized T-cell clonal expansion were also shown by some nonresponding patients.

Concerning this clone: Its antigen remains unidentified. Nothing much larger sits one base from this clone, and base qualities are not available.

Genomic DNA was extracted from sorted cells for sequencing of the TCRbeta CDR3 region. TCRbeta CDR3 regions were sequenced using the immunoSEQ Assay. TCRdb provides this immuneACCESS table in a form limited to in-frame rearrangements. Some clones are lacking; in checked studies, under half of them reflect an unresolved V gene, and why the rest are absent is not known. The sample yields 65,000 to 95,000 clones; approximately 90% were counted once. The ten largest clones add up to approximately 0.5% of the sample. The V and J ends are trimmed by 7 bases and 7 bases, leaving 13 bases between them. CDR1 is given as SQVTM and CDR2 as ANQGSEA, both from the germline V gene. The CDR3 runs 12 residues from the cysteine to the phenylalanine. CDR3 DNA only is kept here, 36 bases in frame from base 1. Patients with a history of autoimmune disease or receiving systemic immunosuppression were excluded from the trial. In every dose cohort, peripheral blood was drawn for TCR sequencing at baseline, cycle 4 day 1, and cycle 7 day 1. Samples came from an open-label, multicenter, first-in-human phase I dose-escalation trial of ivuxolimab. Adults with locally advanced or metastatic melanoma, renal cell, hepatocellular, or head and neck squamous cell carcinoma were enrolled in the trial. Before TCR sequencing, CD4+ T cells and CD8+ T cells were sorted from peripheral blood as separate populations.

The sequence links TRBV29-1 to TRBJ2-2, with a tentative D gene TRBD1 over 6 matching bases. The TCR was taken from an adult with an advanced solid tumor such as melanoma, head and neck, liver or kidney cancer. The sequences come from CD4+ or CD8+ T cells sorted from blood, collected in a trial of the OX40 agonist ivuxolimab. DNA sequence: TGCAGCGCAAAACAGGGAAACGGGGAGCTGTTTTTT. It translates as CSAKQGNGELFF.